This section outlines one TCR beta chain sequence together with its context. The sample is drawn from a study of shared clonotypes between healthy human individuals. In the study overall: CD4 naive cells filled three plates per donor, CD4 memory three, CD8 naive two and CD8 memory one.

Method: immunoSEQ multiplex PCR; TCRdb's copy keeps in-frame clones and lacks some. The sample has roughly 2.2 million clones, around 90% seen once; the top ten hold around 0.4%. Germline V CDR1 and CDR2: MNHEY, SMNVEV (reference sequence). The CDR3 totals 16 residues. Germline trimming cut 1 base from V and 5 bases from J; bases unmatched to any gene: 10. The sequence came from a man between 18 and 35 years old in good health. Some clones in this sample may be carry-over from other donors' samples. Sample: naive CD4+ T cells from PBMCs. Described subset: CD45RA+ positively selected. The gene calls are TRBV27 and TRBJ2-7; TRBD2 matches 8 bases. CDR3 DNA sequence: TGTGCCAGCAGTTTATTAGCCGGGAGGGCGTTCCACGAGCAGTACTTC. It encodes CASSLLAGRAFHEQYF.